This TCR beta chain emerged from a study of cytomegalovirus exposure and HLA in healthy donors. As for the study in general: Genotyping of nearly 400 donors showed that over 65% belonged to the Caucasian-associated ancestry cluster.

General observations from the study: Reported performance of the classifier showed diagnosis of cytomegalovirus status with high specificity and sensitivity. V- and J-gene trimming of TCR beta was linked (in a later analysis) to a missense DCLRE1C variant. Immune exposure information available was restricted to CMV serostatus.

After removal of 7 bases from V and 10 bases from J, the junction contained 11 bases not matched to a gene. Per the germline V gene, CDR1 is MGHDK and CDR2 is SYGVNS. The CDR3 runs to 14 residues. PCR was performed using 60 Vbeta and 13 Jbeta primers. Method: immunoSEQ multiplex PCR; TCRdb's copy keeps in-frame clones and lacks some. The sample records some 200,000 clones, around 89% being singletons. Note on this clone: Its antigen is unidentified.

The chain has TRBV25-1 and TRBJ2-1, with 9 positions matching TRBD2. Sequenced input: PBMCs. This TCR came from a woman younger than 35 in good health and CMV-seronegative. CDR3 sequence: CASKGLAGSGEQFF. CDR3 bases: TGTGCCAGCAAGGGTCTAGCGGGGTCCGGGGAGCAGTTCTTC. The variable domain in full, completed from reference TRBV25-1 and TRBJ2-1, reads EADIYQTPRYLVIGTGKKITLECSQTMGHDKMYWYQQDPGMELHLIHYSYGVNSTEKGDLSSESTVSRIRTEHFPLTLESARPSHTSQYLCASKGLAGSGEQFFGPGTRLTVL.